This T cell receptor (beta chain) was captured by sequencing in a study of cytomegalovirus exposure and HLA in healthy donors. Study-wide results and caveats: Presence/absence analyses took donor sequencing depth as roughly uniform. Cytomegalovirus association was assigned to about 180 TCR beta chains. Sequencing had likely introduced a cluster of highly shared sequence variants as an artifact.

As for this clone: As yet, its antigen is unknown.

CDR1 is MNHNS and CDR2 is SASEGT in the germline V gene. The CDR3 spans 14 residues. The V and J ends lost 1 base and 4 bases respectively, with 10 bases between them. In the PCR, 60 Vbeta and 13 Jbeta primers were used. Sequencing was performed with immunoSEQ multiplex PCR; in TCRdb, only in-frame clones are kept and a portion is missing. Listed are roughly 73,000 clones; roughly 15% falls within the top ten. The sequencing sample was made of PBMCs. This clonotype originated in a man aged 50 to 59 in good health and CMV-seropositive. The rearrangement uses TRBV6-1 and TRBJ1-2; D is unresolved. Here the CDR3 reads CASSEEEGPYGYTF. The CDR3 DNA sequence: TGTGCCAGCAGTGAAGAAGAGGGCCCCTATGGCTACACCTTC.